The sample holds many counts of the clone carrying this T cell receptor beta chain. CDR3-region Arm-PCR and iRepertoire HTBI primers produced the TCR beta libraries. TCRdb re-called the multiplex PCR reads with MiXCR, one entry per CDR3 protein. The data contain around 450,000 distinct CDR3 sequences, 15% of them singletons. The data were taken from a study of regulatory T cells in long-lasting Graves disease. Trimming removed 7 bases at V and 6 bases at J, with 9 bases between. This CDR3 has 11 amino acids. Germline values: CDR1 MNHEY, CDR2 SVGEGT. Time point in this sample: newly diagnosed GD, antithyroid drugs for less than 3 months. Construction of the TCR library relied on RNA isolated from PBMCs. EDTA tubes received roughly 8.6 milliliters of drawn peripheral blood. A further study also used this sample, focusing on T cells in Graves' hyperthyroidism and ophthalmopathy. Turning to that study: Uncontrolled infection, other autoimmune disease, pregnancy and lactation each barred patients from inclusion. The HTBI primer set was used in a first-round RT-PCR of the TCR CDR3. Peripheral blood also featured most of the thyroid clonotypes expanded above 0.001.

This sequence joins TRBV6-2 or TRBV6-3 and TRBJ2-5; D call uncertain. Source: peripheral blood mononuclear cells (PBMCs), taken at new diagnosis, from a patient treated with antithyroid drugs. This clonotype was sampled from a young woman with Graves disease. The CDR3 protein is CASTDLQTQYF. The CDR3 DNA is TGTGCCAGCACCGACTTGCAGACCCAGTACTTC.